The 11 T cell receptor beta chains reported below all come from one sample, sequenced in a study of cytomegalovirus exposure and HLA in healthy donors. The PCR contained 60 Vbeta and 13 Jbeta primers. Libraries were prepared by immunoSEQ multiplex PCR; TCRdb keeps only in-frame clonotypes and omits some of them. Here the sample spans 130,000 to 150,000 clones, about 80% being singletons. Sample: PBMCs. Every receptor here comes from a man aged 40-55 years in good health and CMV-seropositive.

The chain is built from TRBV5-6 and TRBJ1-4, with D tentatively TRBD1 (5 bases). This CDR3 region has 12 residues. CDR1 and CDR2 from the germline V gene are SGHDT and YYEEEE. The ends were cut back, 4 bases at V and 5 bases at J, with 6 bases in the middle. CDR3 loop: CASSRGNEKLFF. The CDR3 DNA reads TGTGCCAGCAGCCGGGGGAATGAAAAACTGTTTTTT.

The V and J genes are TRBV5-1 and TRBJ2-5; 7 bases fit TRBD1. CDR1 SGHRS and CDR2 YFSETQ come from the germline V gene. The trim removed 4 bases at V and 5 bases at J, leaving 14 bases unmatched. The CDR3 contains 16 residues. CDR3 sequence (DNA): TGCGCCAGCAGCCGCAACACCTTCAGGGGGTCGGAGACCCAGTACTTC. As protein: CASSRNTFRGSETQYF.

To note about this clone: The junction differs from germline at one of its ends, possibly a read error. This chain links TRBV27 with TRBJ2-2; 7 positions match TRBD1. The germline V gene has CDR1 MNHEY and CDR2 SMNVEV (reference sequence). The CDR3 is 15 residues long. This chain's CDR3 is CASSLRGTVTGEPFF. Here the CDR3 DNA reads TGTGCCAGCAGTCTCAGGGGGACAGTCACCGGGGAGCCGTTTTTT.

The V and J genes are TRBV18 and TRBJ2-7; TRBD2 aligns across 13 bases. Looked up from germline, CDR1 is KGHSH and CDR2 is LQKENI. After removal of 5 bases from V and 4 bases from J, the junction contained 5 bases not matched to a gene. This CDR3 spans 15 amino acids. CDR3 bases: TGTGCCAGCTCAAGGACTAGCGGGAGTGGGTACGAGCAGTACTTC. Translated: CASSRTSGSGYEQYF.

The V call is TRBV6-1, the J call TRBJ1-1; D remains ambiguous. V shed 2 bases and J shed 7 bases, with 5 bases lying between them. CDR1 MNHNS and CDR2 SASEGT come from the germline V gene. The CDR3 has 11 amino acids. CDR3 DNA: TGTGCCAGCAGTGAATACTGTGAAGCTTTCTTT. Its protein is CASSEYCEAFF.

V is TRBV9 and J is TRBJ2-1, with TRBD2 as a possible D gene (5 bases). Trimming shortened V by 0 bases and J by 4 bases, and 11 bases separated the two germline ends. Looked up from germline, CDR1 is SGDLS and CDR2 is YYNGEE. CDR3 length: 15 amino acids. As DNA, the CDR3 is TGTGCCAGCAGCGTAGAGGGAGTACCTTACAATGAGCAGTTCTTC. Translating gives CASSVEGVPYNEQFF.

The V call is TRBV9, the J call TRBJ2-2; possible D gene TRBD2, 7 bases. V was pared by 0 bases and J by 3 bases, with 15 bases between. This CDR3 comprises 17 residues. Per the germline V gene, CDR1 is SGDLS and CDR2 is YYNGEE. The CDR3 bases are TGTGCCAGCAGCGTAGCGTATGGGGGGGCGGACACCGGGGAGCTGTTTTTT. It yields the protein CASSVAYGGADTGELFF. The complete variable domain, with remaining parts taken from reference TRBV9 and TRBJ2-2, reads DSGVTQTPKHLITATGQRVTLRCSPRSGDLSVYWYQQSLDQGLQFLIQYYNGEERAKGNILERFSAQQFPDLHSELNLSSLELGDSALYFCASSVAYGGADTGELFFGEGSRLTVL.

This chain links TRBV30 with TRBJ1-2; 7 nucleotides agree with TRBD1. The CDR3 has 14 amino acids. CDR1 GTSNPN and CDR2 SVGIG come from the germline V gene (reference sequence). The trim removed 4 bases at V and 5 bases at J, leaving 10 bases unmatched. CDR3 sequence (DNA): TGTGCCTGGACCCGATCGACAGGGTTATATGGCTACACCTTC. Protein product: CAWTRSTGLYGYTF.

The chain links TRBV5-8 to TRBJ2-5; the match to TRBD1 covers 7 bases. V shed 1 base and J 4 bases; nucleotides not matched to a gene: 7. The germline gives CDR1 SGHTS, CDR2 YDEGEE. This CDR3 spans 15 amino acids. CDR3 amino acids: CASSLPGQVVETQYF. The CDR3 nucleotides read TGTGCCAGCAGCTTGCCTGGACAGGTGGTAGAGACCCAGTACTTC.

As DNA, the CDR3 is TGTGCCAGCAGCCGGACCGCCGGCGGGGCCTACGAGCAGTACTTC. Protein sequence: CASSRTAGGAYEQYF. The V and J genes are TRBV6-6 and TRBJ2-7; D may be TRBD2 (6 bases). Trimming took off 6 bases at V and 2 bases at J, with 17 bases between the two ends. There are 15 residues in the CDR3. Germline V gene data show CDR1 as MNHNY and CDR2 as SVGAGI (reference sequence).

This clone was counted between two and nine times. The chain carries TRBV7-9 and TRBJ2-5, with D possibly TRBD2 on 6 matching bases. The V end was cut by 2 bases, the J end by 4 bases, with 8 bases between. The CDR3 sequence is 13 residues long. CDR1 SEHNR and CDR2 FQNEAQ come from the germline V gene (reference sequence). DNA for the CDR3: TGTGCCAGCAGCTTACCCGGGGGAGAGACCCAGTACTTC. Residues: CASSLPGGETQYF.